Below are 6 T cell receptor beta chains sequenced from a single sample in a study of early T cells in non-severe SARS-CoV-2 infection (dated by TCRdb to the early 2020s). Library prep was done by 5' RACE. The sequencer listed for this sample is NextSeq 500. TCRdb trimmed the raw reads at Q25, called clones with MiXCR and kept productive beta chains. When rows share a CDR3 protein, they turn into one entry using the most common DNA and genes. Across this sample there are over 50,000 distinct CDR3 sequences, with roughly a tenth seen only once. The top ten clonotypes cover over 1% of the sample. Sequencing was carried out using whole blood. Receptors originate from an adult who was a healthcare worker with PCR-confirmed SARS-CoV-2 infection or an uninfected control (not recorded which).

V and J are TRBV6-6 and TRBJ2-3; 7 positions agree with TRBD1. The junction had 2 bases not matched to a gene; V was cut back by 5 bases and J by 6 bases. CDR1 and CDR2 (germline): MNHNY, SVGAGI (reference sequence). CDR3 length equals 12 residues. The CDR3: CASSIQGDTQYF. CDR3 sequence (DNA): TGTGCCAGCAGTATACAGGGGGATACGCAGTATTTT.

A few counts support this clonotype. The chain employs TRBV2 and TRBJ1-1; the match to TRBD1 covers 7 bases. Germline loops: CDR1 SNHLY, CDR2 FYNNEI. This CDR3 contains 13 residues. The ends lost 6 bases at V and 3 bases at J; junction bases unmatched: 4. CDR3 nucleotides: TGTGCCAGCAGAGACAGGGTAGACACTGAAGCTTTCTTT. It encodes CASRDRVDTEAFF.

The chain joins TRBV11-3 to TRBJ2-5; TRBD2 aligns across 7 bases. Germline CDR1 SGHNT, CDR2 YENEEA. There are 13 residues in the CDR3. V dropped 5 bases and J dropped 7; count of bases not matched to a gene: 7. CDR3: CASSRYGGWTQYF. CDR3 nucleotide sequence: TGTGCCAGCAGCCGATACGGGGGGTGGACCCAGTACTTC.

V is TRBV11-2 and J is TRBJ2-7, with a tentative D call TRBD2 (5 bases). The germline CDR1 and CDR2 sequences are SGHAT and FQNNGV. The CDR3 is made up of 14 amino acids. The ends were cut back, 4 bases at V and 4 bases at J, with 14 bases in the middle. CDR3 in DNA: TGTGCCAGCAGCTCGATTCGGACGGGGTACGAGCAGTACGTC. Translated, it gives CASSSIRTGYEQYV.

This clonotype was counted only a few times. The V and J genes are TRBV14 and TRBJ1-6, with D tentatively TRBD1 (6 bases). Trimming stripped 0 bases from V and 6 bases from J, with 9 bases between. The germline V gene has CDR1 SGHDN and CDR2 FVKESK. The CDR3 sequence is 15 residues long. CDR3 amino acids: CASSQDGTPNSPLHF. The CDR3 DNA reads as TGTGCCAGCAGCCAAGACGGGACACCTAATTCACCCCTCCACTTT. The full variable domain, with the rest looked up from reference TRBV14 and TRBJ1-6, is EAGVTQFPSHSVIEKGQTVTLRCDPISGHDNLYWYRRVMGKEIKFLLHFVKESKQDESGMPNNRFLAERTGGTYSTLKVQPAELEDSGVYFCASSQDGTPNSPLHFGNGTRLTVT.

The sample holds a few counts of this clonotype. The rearrangement links TRBV7-2 to TRBJ2-5; tentative D call: TRBD2 (6 bases). The germline V gene has CDR1 SGHTA and CDR2 FQGNSA. The CDR3 is 12 amino acids. V was shortened by 5 bases and J by 9 bases, with 13 bases between the two germline ends. CDR3 coding DNA: TGTGCCAGCAGCCCTGGGCGGGGCGCCCAGTACTTC. Translation gives CASSPGRGAQYF.